The 20 T cell receptor beta chains presented below share a single source sample, sequenced in a study of beta chain features in type 1 diabetes. Reverse transcription of all isolated RNA meant that expressed TCRB transcripts were sequenced. Assay: immunoSEQ multiplex PCR; the TCRdb copy retains only in-frame clones and omits some. The data show hundreds of thousands of clones, with 15% seen just once and 0.015% to 0.017% held by the top ten. Antigens for these TCRs are unknown. Study-level points and caveats: Shorter TCRB CDR3s, moderately but significantly so, marked every one of the four CD4+ subsets in Type 1 diabetes patients.

Input material: naive CD4+ T cells from blood. The receptors come from a man aged 18 to 30 with type 1 diabetes.

The chain links TRBV18 to TRBJ2-7, with D possibly being TRBD2 (6 bases). CDR1 is KGHSH, CDR2 LQKENI, per germline. The CDR3 consists of 14 residues. The ends were cut back, 2 bases at V and 4 bases at J, with 12 bases in the middle. The DNA for the CDR3 is TGTGCCAGCTCACCAGGGGGAGGCATTTACGAGCAGTACTTC. It is translated as CASSPGGGIYEQYF.

This CDR3 is CASSSYRGGTGELFF. The CDR3 DNA is TGTGCCAGCAGCTCCTACAGGGGAGGCACCGGGGAGCTGTTTTTT. The rearrangement joins TRBV11-2 to TRBJ2-2, with D maybe TRBD1 (7 bases). This CDR3 is 15 amino acids long. Germline assignment: CDR1 SGHAT and CDR2 FQNNGV. V lost 4 bases to trimming and J lost 4 bases, with 13 bases between them. Variable domain in full (rest from reference TRBV11-2 and TRBJ2-2): EAGVAQSPRYKIIEKRQSVAFWCNPISGHATLYWYQQILGQGPKLLIQFQNNGVVDDSQLPKDRFSAERLKGVDSTLKIQPAKLEDSAVYLCASSSYRGGTGELFFGEGSRLTVL.

The chain uses TRBV11-2 and TRBJ2-2, with TRBD1 identical over 7 bases. CDR1 and CDR2 (germline): SGHAT, FQNNGV. CDR3 length: 15 residues. V lost 5 bases, J lost 3 bases, and 6 bases stayed unmatched. In DNA form, the CDR3 reads TGTGCCAGCAGCCGAACCGGGACAGACACCGGGGAGCTGTTTTTT. Encoded protein: CASSRTGTDTGELFF.

V is TRBV7-9 and J is TRBJ1-5, with D maybe TRBD1 (6 bases). Germline CDR1 reads SEHNR; CDR2 reads FQNEAQ (reference sequence). The CDR3 has 14 residues. V dropped 1 base and J dropped 3 bases, with 7 bases sitting between them. The CDR3 spells CASSLDRANQPQHF. The CDR3 DNA is TGTGCCAGCAGCTTAGACAGGGCCAATCAGCCCCAGCATTTT. Based on the CDR3 plus reference TRBV7-9 and TRBJ1-5, the full variable domain is DTGVSQNPRHKITKRGQNVTFRCDPISEHNRLYWYRQTLGQGPEFLTYFQNEAQLEKSRLLSDRFSAERPKGSFSTLEIQRTEQGDSAMYLCASSLDRANQPQHFGDGTRLSIL.

The V and J genes are TRBV27 and TRBJ2-2; D unclear. V was cut by 1 base and J by 5 bases, with 5 bases left in between. Germline CDR1 MNHEY, CDR2 SMNVEV (reference sequence). This CDR3 is built from 13 residues. CDR3 sequence (DNA): TGTGCCAGCAGTTTATTCAGGACCGGGGAGCTGTTTTTT. It is translated as CASSLFRTGELFF.

The chain is built from TRBV4-3 and TRBJ2-3, with 9 bases aligning to TRBD2. Germline trimming cut 0 bases from V and 6 bases from J; bases unmatched to any gene: 13. The CDR3 loop spans 18 amino acids. Germline V gives CDR1 LGHNA, CDR2 YSLEER. The CDR3 reads CASSQDSWRGGPRDTQYF. The CDR3 DNA reads TGCGCCAGCAGCCAAGATTCCTGGCGGGGGGGCCCGCGGGATACGCAGTATTTT.

The chain is built from TRBV30 and TRBJ2-1, with TRBD2 matching 10 bases. This CDR3 comprises 14 residues. Looked up from germline, CDR1 is GTSNPN and CDR2 is SVGIG (reference sequence). V trimming: 4 bases; J trimming: 8 bases; junction bases outside the gene matches: 8. For the CDR3, the DNA is TGTGCCTGGACCCGGGGGACTAGCGTGCATGAGCAGTTCTTC. Protein sequence: CAWTRGTSVHEQFF.

This clone was seen a handful of times. The chain employs TRBV11-2 and TRBJ1-1; 7 bases align to TRBD1. The V segment lost 3 bases and the J segment 5 bases; nucleotides outside the gene matches: 3. This CDR3 comprises 13 residues. The germline CDR1 and CDR2 sequences are SGHAT and FQNNGV. CDR3 amino acids: CASSFRGSTEAFF. The CDR3 nucleotides are TGTGCCAGCAGCTTCAGGGGGTCAACTGAAGCTTTCTTT.

The rearrangement joins TRBV30 to TRBJ1-4, with 8 bases matching TRBD1. CDR1 is GTSNPN, CDR2 SVGIG, per germline (reference sequence). J gave up 7 bases and V 1 base, and 8 bases lay outside the gene matches. This CDR3 has 15 amino acids. The CDR3 nucleotides read TGTGCCTGGAGTGCCGGGACAGGCGATACTGAAAAACTGTTTTTT. Translation: CAWSAGTGDTEKLFF.

J is TRBJ2-1 and V is TRBV4-3, with a weak D call TRBD2 (5 bases). The V gene lost 0 bases and the J gene lost 7 bases, with 7 bases spanning the gap. Germline CDR1 and CDR2: LGHNA and YSLEER. The CDR3 is 13 residues long. The CDR3 is CASSQEGANEQFF. CDR3 nucleotides: TGCGCCAGCAGCCAAGAGGGAGCGAATGAGCAGTTCTTC.

This clone was detected only a few times. V and J are TRBV5-4 and TRBJ2-5, with 9 bases lining up with TRBD1. The CDR3 is 15 residues long. The V segment lost 0 bases and the J segment 5 bases; nucleotides outside the gene matches: 5. CDR1 SGHNT and CDR2 YYREEE come from the germline V gene (reference sequence). The CDR3 loop reads CASSLGDRDGETQYF. Here the CDR3 DNA reads TGTGCCAGCAGCTTGGGGGACAGGGATGGGGAGACCCAGTACTTC.

This clone was seen a handful of times. The rearrangement links TRBV29-1 to TRBJ2-3; 7 bases fit TRBD2. The CDR3 covers 13 residues. V lost 5 bases to trimming and J lost 5 bases; unmatched junction nucleotides: 7. Germline lookup yields CDR1 SQVTM and CDR2 ANQGSEA. The CDR3: CSVQAGKRDTQYF. The CDR3 DNA reads TGCAGCGTTCAAGCGGGAAAGAGAGATACGCAGTATTTT.

The gene calls are TRBV30 and TRBJ2-7; D may be TRBD2 (5 bases). Germline CDR1 and CDR2: GTSNPN and SVGIG (reference sequence). The CDR3 length is 14 residues. V was cut by 4 bases and J by 3 bases, with 16 bases left in between. The CDR3 spells CAWNPGLGNYEQYF. The CDR3 DNA reads TGTGCCTGGAACCCCGGACTTGGAAACTACGAGCAGTACTTC.

This clone appeared a few times. The chain combines TRBV7-9 with TRBJ2-1, with a tentative D call TRBD2 (5 bases). The CDR3 is 14 residues long. With 5 bases removed from V and 4 bases from J, the gap between germline ends came to 12 bases. From germline, CDR1 is SEHNR and CDR2 FQNEAQ (reference sequence). The CDR3 sequence: CASSANGEYNEQFF. The CDR3 DNA follows: TGTGCCAGCAGCGCAAACGGGGAGTACAATGAGCAGTTCTTC.

The chain employs TRBV30 and TRBJ2-2, with 7 nucleotides matching TRBD1. Germline V CDR1 and CDR2: GTSNPN, SVGIG (reference sequence). J lost 6 bases, V lost 4 bases, and 14 bases had no gene match. The CDR3 is 16 residues long. The CDR3 nucleotides read TGTGCCTGGACAGGGGGAAAGGCGGTCGTAGCCGGGGAGCTGTTTTTT. Its translation is CAWTGGKAVVAGELFF.

Details on this clone: Other DNA sequences in the same sample also yield this CDR3. The genes are TRBV30 and TRBJ1-5; 10 nucleotides align to TRBD1. V dropped 5 bases and J dropped 7; count of bases not matched to a gene: 5. There are 13 residues in the CDR3. The germline gives CDR1 GTSNPN, CDR2 SVGIG (reference sequence). The CDR3 coding sequence is TGTGCCTGGGCGGGACAGGGGAGACAGCCCCAGCATTTT. This sequence encodes CAWAGQGRQPQHF. Using reference TRBV30 and TRBJ1-5 for the parts outside the CDR3, the full variable domain is SQTIHQWPATLVQPVGSPLSLECTVEGTSNPNLYWYRQAAGRGLQLLFYSVGIGQISSEVPQNLSASRPQDRQFILSSKKLLLSDSGFYLCAWAGQGRQPQHFGDGTRLSIL.

This clone was observed a handful of times. The genes are TRBV25-1 and TRBJ2-3; weak D call: TRBD2 (5 bases). CDR3 length: 13 amino acids. V gave up 4 bases and J gave up 1 base, with 6 bases separating them. Germline lookup yields CDR1 MGHDK and CDR2 SYGVNS. CDR3 bases: TGTGCCAGCAGTGGGGGAGGCACAGATACGCAGTATTTT. Protein: CASSGGGTDTQYF.

V usage is TRBV30 and J usage is TRBJ1-2; 10 bases line up with TRBD1. V was pared by 5 bases and J by 4 bases, with 13 bases of the junction left unmatched. Per germline, CDR1 GTSNPN and CDR2 SVGIG (reference sequence). This CDR3 has 16 amino acids. The CDR3 reads CAWRWGTGEVGYGYTF. CDR3 sequence (DNA): TGTGCCTGGCGGTGGGGGACAGGGGAGGTTGGCTATGGCTACACCTTC.

Turning to this clone: The junction does not match germline at one end; this may be a read error. This chain connects TRBV7-2 to TRBJ2-7; perhaps TRBD2 as D (5 bases). There are 17 residues in the CDR3. From germline, CDR1 is SGHTA and CDR2 FQGNSA. CDR3 DNA sequence: TGTGCCAGCACCTTAGCCTTCGGGGTGACGGCTTACTACGAGCAGTACTTC. Translated, it gives CASTLAFGVTAYYEQYF.

This clone appeared a few times. The rearrangement links TRBV6-6 to TRBJ2-7, with D possibly matching TRBD1 (5 bases). CDR1 is MNHNY, CDR2 SVGAGI, per germline (reference sequence). V lost 10 bases, J lost 4 bases, and 14 bases lay in between. The CDR3 totals 12 residues. The CDR3 here is CAISMQGYEQYF. The CDR3, as DNA: TGTGCCATCTCAATGCAGGGATACGAGCAGTACTTC.